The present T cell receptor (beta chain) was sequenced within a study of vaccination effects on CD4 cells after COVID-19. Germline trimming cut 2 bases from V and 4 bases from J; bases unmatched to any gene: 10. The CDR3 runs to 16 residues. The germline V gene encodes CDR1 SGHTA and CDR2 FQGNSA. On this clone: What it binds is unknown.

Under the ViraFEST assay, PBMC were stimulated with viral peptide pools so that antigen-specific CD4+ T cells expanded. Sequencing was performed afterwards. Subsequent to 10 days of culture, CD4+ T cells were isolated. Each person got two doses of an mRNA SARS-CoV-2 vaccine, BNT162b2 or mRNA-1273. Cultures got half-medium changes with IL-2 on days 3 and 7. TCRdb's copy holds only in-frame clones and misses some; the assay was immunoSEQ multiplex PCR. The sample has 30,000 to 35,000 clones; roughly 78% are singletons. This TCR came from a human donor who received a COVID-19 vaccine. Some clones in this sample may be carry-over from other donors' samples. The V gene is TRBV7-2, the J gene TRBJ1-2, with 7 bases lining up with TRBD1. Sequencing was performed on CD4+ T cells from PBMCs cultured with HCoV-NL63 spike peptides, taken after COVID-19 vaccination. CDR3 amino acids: CASSLRVGDSIYGYTF. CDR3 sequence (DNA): TGTGCCAGCAGCTTAAGGGTGGGGGACAGCATCTATGGCTACACCTTC.